A selection of T cell receptor beta chains follows, all from one sample in a study of cytomegalovirus exposure and HLA in healthy donors. Measured with immunoSEQ multiplex PCR; TCRdb has only the in-frame clones, and not every one. The data contain approximately 150,000 clones, around 80% of them seen just once; the ten biggest clones take up 2% to 2.5%. Sequencing input: PBMCs. The origin of the receptors is a middle-aged man in good health and CMV-seronegative. CDR3s leave out the opening cysteine and the closing phenylalanine or tryptophan. The D gene is left open where the match is weak.

d_gene: TRBD2
len: 11
v_gene: TRBV7-9
CDR3aa: SSSSQSGTRQY

d_gene: TRBD1
len: 18
v_gene: TRBV11-3
CDR3aa: ASSLERAPMGYRGNYEQY

d_gene: TRBD2
len: 12
v_gene: TRBV7-2
CDR3aa: ASSPEAGNYEQY

d_gene: TRBD1
len: 13
v_gene: TRBV6-1
CDR3aa: ASGQGQTYTGTQY

d_gene: -
len: 12
v_gene: TRBV29-1
CDR3aa: SVGSGTGANGLT

d_gene: TRBD2
len: 14
v_gene: TRBV9
CDR3aa: ASTPIAGGLGDTQY

d_gene: -
len: 11
v_gene: TRBV18
CDR3aa: ASSPTEQETQY

d_gene: -
len: 15
v_gene: TRBV14
CDR3aa: ASSQNPLLAVWDGYT

d_gene: TRBD2
len: 14
v_gene: TRBV4-1
CDR3aa: ASSLGLAGAQETQY

d_gene: -
len: 12
v_gene: TRBV2
CDR3aa: ASRPVRGSEKLF

d_gene: TRBD2
len: 15
v_gene: TRBV18
CDR3aa: ASSPRPRAGNTGELF

d_gene: TRBD2
len: 18
v_gene: TRBV27
CDR3aa: ASSLHTRTSGRIGYNEQF

d_gene: TRBD1
len: 14
v_gene: TRBV5-1
CDR3aa: ASSLHGGQGSYEQY

d_gene: -
len: 11
v_gene: TRBV5-1
CDR3aa: ASSLGLLNEQF

d_gene: TRBD1
len: 13
v_gene: TRBV7-8
CDR3aa: ASSLEGQGIGTQY

d_gene: TRBD2
len: 15
v_gene: TRBV18
CDR3aa: ASSPTPGTSAWDRQF

d_gene: -
len: 12
v_gene: TRBV5-8
CDR3aa: ASSVSGSGDTQY

d_gene: TRBD1
len: 12
v_gene: TRBV28
CDR3aa: ASSLGDRGDEQY

d_gene: TRBD2
len: 14
v_gene: TRBV6-5
CDR3aa: ASSYSGGTYTGELF

d_gene: -
len: 12
v_gene: TRBV29-1
CDR3aa: SVEVGLVTYEQY

d_gene: -
len: 13
v_gene: TRBV7-7
CDR3aa: ASSYRQGLAETQY

d_gene: -
len: 12
v_gene: TRBV5-1
CDR3aa: ASSLGQSGNTIY

d_gene: TRBD2
len: 14
v_gene: TRBV4-1
CDR3aa: ASSQDPELAYLEQF

d_gene: -
len: 16
v_gene: TRBV21-1
CDR3aa: ASSKGGRVRRPGYGYT

d_gene: -
len: 12
v_gene: TRBV5-1
CDR3aa: ASSLDRAYNEQF

d_gene: TRBD2
len: 15
v_gene: TRBV4-1
CDR3aa: ASSQDGASGRAYEQY

d_gene: -
len: 15
v_gene: TRBV27
CDR3aa: AISRRGGNLSNQPQH

d_gene: TRBD2
len: 13
v_gene: TRBV6-1
CDR3aa: ASSESGLAGYEQY

d_gene: TRBD1
len: 12
v_gene: TRBV7-8
CDR3aa: ASSSGQGKATQY

d_gene: TRBD1
len: 13
v_gene: TRBV27
CDR3aa: ASSGGGTGEYEQY

d_gene: TRBD1
len: 12
v_gene: TRBV2
CDR3aa: ASSEGTGAGEQY

d_gene: TRBD1
len: 13
v_gene: TRBV15
CDR3aa: ATSAGTGGREGYT

d_gene: TRBD1
len: 14
v_gene: TRBV9
CDR3aa: ASSVGPRGLYNEQF

d_gene: -
len: 10
v_gene: TRBV9
CDR3aa: TTHRRTDTQY

d_gene: -
len: 10
v_gene: TRBV21-1
CDR3aa: ASSDEPLARI

d_gene: -
len: 14
v_gene: TRBV5-4
CDR3aa: ASSLSRRMNTGELF

d_gene: -
len: 11
v_gene: TRBV28
CDR3aa: ASKKLRDTEAF

d_gene: TRBD2
len: 13
v_gene: TRBV10-3
CDR3aa: AIYKREGPTGELF

d_gene: TRBD2
len: 15
v_gene: TRBV19
CDR3aa: ASTPLPLAGVTGELF

d_gene: -
len: 15
v_gene: TRBV18
CDR3aa: ASSPLSGGASNQPQH

d_gene: -
len: 11
v_gene: TRBV5-1
CDR3aa: ASSLGRDQPQH

d_gene: TRBD1
len: 11
v_gene: TRBV11-1
CDR3aa: ASSDRDYYGYT

d_gene: TRBD2
len: 14
v_gene: TRBV6-1
CDR3aa: ASSEALAGGGDTQY

d_gene: TRBD2
len: 14
v_gene: TRBV10-1
CDR3aa: ANQEAGVLNTGELF

d_gene: -
len: 10
v_gene: TRBV30
CDR3aa: AWSVRGNTIY

d_gene: TRBD2
len: 11
v_gene: TRBV7-9
CDR3aa: SSTYGGENIQY

d_gene: TRBD1
len: 13
v_gene: TRBV7-7
CDR3aa: ASSLGQGNRYEQY

d_gene: -
len: 15
v_gene: TRBV19
CDR3aa: ASSMRRSGYSNQPQH